This TCR beta chain was recorded in a study of blood T cell repertoires in COVID-19. Using immunoSEQ multiplex PCR, the repertoire was profiled, and TCRdb retains in-frame clones only, with some absent. The sample includes 330,000 or so clones, 88% of them seen just once. What was sequenced was PBMCs or T cells enriched from blood (not recorded which). The sequence was obtained from a woman in her 30s who had been exposed to COVID-19.

DNA for the CDR3: TGTGCCAGTACCCCCCGCAGGGCTTCTGGCTACACCTTC. It specifies CASTPRRASGYTF. This chain uses TRBV19 with TRBJ1-2; perhaps TRBD1 as D (5 bases). The CDR3 has 13 residues. Trimming stripped 7 bases from V and 7 bases from J, with 16 bases between. Germline lookup yields CDR1 LNHDA and CDR2 SQIVND (reference sequence).